Shown below are 32 T cell receptor beta chains from a single sample sequenced in a study of blood T cell repertoires in COVID-19. Sequencing was performed with immunoSEQ multiplex PCR; in TCRdb, only in-frame clones are kept and a portion is missing. In the table there are about 320,000 clones, about 87% of which are singletons. Sequences were obtained from PBMCs or T cells enriched from blood (not recorded which). The receptors stem from a man younger than 40 who had recovered from COVID-19.

The rearrangement links TRBV3-1 (or the pseudogene TRBV3-2) to TRBJ2-1, with TRBD1 matching over 9 bases. In germline, CDR1 is LGHDT, CDR2 YNNKEL (reference sequence). With V trimmed by 6 bases and J by 5 bases, 11 bases remained unmatched. CDR3 length: 16 residues. The CDR3 sequence is CASSADRGDGHNEQFF. In DNA form, the CDR3 reads TGTGCCAGCAGTGCGGACAGGGGCGATGGTCACAATGAGCAGTTCTTC.

The rearrangement links TRBV7-9 to TRBJ2-7, with TRBD2 identical over 8 bases. V lost 2 bases to trimming and J lost 0 bases; unmatched junction nucleotides: 9. The CDR3 covers 17 residues. Germline V gene lookup returns CDR1 SEHNR and CDR2 FQNEAQ (reference sequence). CDR3: CASSLREAGERSYEQYF. The CDR3 DNA is TGTGCCAGCAGCTTAAGGGAAGCGGGGGAACGCTCCTACGAGCAGTACTTC.

The chain couples TRBV6-1 to TRBJ2-1; TRBD1 matches at 7 bases. The germline CDR1 and CDR2 sequences are MNHNS and SASEGT. J lost 1 base, V lost 2 bases, and 5 bases had no gene match. The CDR3 runs 16 residues. CDR3 nucleotide sequence: TGTGCCAGCAGTGAAACAGGGGAATTTTCCTACAATGAGCAGTTCTTC. This translates into CASSETGEFSYNEQFF.

The chain couples TRBV29-1 to TRBJ2-5, with a tentative D call TRBD2 (7 bases). Germline loops: CDR1 SQVTM, CDR2 ANQGSEA. The CDR3 totals 12 residues. With 6 bases removed from V and 4 bases from J, the gap between germline ends came to 12 bases. The CDR3 nucleotides are TGCAGCGTAGGGGGAGGGCTAGAGACCCAGTACTTC. It translates to CSVGGGLETQYF.

The J gene is TRBJ2-7, the V gene TRBV19; TRBD1 matches 8 bases. J was trimmed by 3 bases and V by 4 bases; bases with no gene match: 5. The CDR3 loop spans 14 amino acids. CDR1 is LNHDA and CDR2 is SQIVND in the germline V gene (reference sequence). CDR3 nucleotides: TGTGCCAGTAGTACCGGGACAGGATTCTACGAGCAGTACTTC. Protein product: CASSTGTGFYEQYF.

This clone has only a few counts. The J gene is TRBJ2-7, the V gene TRBV28; 11 bases map to TRBD1. CDR1 and CDR2 from the germline V gene are MDHEN and SYDVKM. J was trimmed by 4 bases and V by 6 bases; bases with no gene match: 8. The CDR3 has 15 residues. CDR3 bases: TGTGCCAGCAGGCAAATGGACAGGGGGCGTTACGAGCAGTACTTC. It is translated as CASRQMDRGRYEQYF.

This rearrangement joins TRBV30 to TRBJ2-1; no definite D call. The CDR3 is 10 amino acids. Germline CDR1 GTSNPN, CDR2 SVGIG (reference sequence). V dropped 5 bases and J dropped 5 bases, with 4 bases sitting between them. CDR3 sequence (DNA): TGTGCCTGGGCAAACAATGAGCAGTTCTTC. This codes for CAWANNEQFF. Based on the CDR3 plus reference TRBV30 and TRBJ2-1, the full variable domain is SQTIHQWPATLVQPVGSPLSLECTVEGTSNPNLYWYRQAAGRGLQLLFYSVGIGQISSEVPQNLSASRPQDRQFILSSKKLLLSDSGFYLCAWANNEQFFGPGTRLTVL.

About this clone itself: The junction departs from germline at one end; a sequencing error may be responsible. The CDR3 loop reads CAISESQGQGAPLHF. CDR3 bases: TGTGCCATCAGTGAGTCGCAGGGACAGGGGGCACCGCTCCACTTT. The J gene is TRBJ1-6, the V gene TRBV10-3; 12 bases agree with TRBD1. This CDR3 is 15 amino acids long. CDR1 and CDR2 from the germline V gene are ENHRY and SYGVKD.

The chain combines TRBV14 with TRBJ2-2; TRBD1 agrees at 7 bases. V gave up 3 bases and J gave up 1 base; unmatched junction bases: 2. The V gene's germline CDR1 is SGHDN and CDR2 FVKESK. The CDR3 runs 15 residues. This CDR3 is CASSQTGKNTGELFF. The CDR3 nucleotides read TGTGCCAGCAGCCAGACAGGGAAGAACACCGGGGAGCTGTTTTTT. The variable domain in full, completed from reference TRBV14 and TRBJ2-2, reads EAGVTQFPSHSVIEKGQTVTLRCDPISGHDNLYWYRRVMGKEIKFLLHFVKESKQDESGMPNNRFLAERTGGTYSTLKVQPAELEDSGVYFCASSQTGKNTGELFFGEGSRLTVL.

This chain connects TRBV5-6 to TRBJ2-3, with a tentative D call TRBD1 (5 bases). Trimming cost V 0 bases and J 2 bases, with 10 bases left between them. The CDR3 length is 15 residues. In germline, CDR1 is SGHDT, CDR2 YYEEEE. The CDR3 reads CASSLGSGNTDTQYF. CDR3 sequence (DNA): TGTGCCAGCAGCTTGGGTTCAGGGAACACAGATACGCAGTATTTT.

The V call is TRBV7-9, the J call TRBJ2-5; TRBD1 aligns across 9 bases. This CDR3 is 14 amino acids long. Germline values: CDR1 SEHNR, CDR2 FQNEAQ (reference sequence). The V and J ends lost 6 bases and 2 bases, in that order; junction bases with no gene match: 4. The CDR3 bases are TGTGCCAGCAGACAAGGACAGGGGCAAGAGACCCAGTACTTC. Encoded protein: CASRQGQGQETQYF.

This rearrangement joins TRBV11-2 to TRBJ1-6; possibly TRBD1 for D (5 bases). This CDR3 region has 17 residues. Trimming removed 2 bases from V and 0 bases from J, with 11 bases in between. Germline V gives CDR1 SGHAT, CDR2 FQNNGV. CDR3 in amino acids: CASSLTGGSSYNSPLHF. For the CDR3, the DNA is TGTGCCAGCAGCTTAACCGGGGGGAGCTCCTATAATTCACCCCTCCACTTT.

This sequence joins TRBV19 and TRBJ2-7, with D perhaps matching TRBD2 (6 bases). This CDR3 region has 15 residues. The germline V and J ends were trimmed by 9 bases and 3 bases, with 21 bases remaining between them. CDR1 and CDR2 (germline): LNHDA, SQIVND (reference sequence). The CDR3 region has the DNA TGTGCCAGCAGCCAGCGGGTCGAAGAGTTCTACGAGCAGTACTTC. Amino acid sequence: CASSQRVEEFYEQYF. The entire variable domain, with the rest obtained from reference TRBV19 and TRBJ2-7, is as follows: DGGITQSPKYLFRKEGQNVTLSCEQNLNHDAMYWYRQDPGQGLRLIYYSQIVNDFQKGDIAEGYSVSREKKESFPLTVTSAQKNPTAFYLCASSQRVEEFYEQYFGPGTRLTVT.

This rearrangement joins TRBV5-1 to TRBJ1-1, with D perhaps matching TRBD1 (6 bases). In germline, CDR1 is SGHRS, CDR2 YFSETQ. This CDR3 is built from 15 residues. The V and J ends lost 4 bases and 1 base respectively, with 14 bases between them. The CDR3 DNA sequence: TGCGCCAGCAGCCCGGACAGTCAACCGAACACTGAAGCTTTCTTT. This gives the protein CASSPDSQPNTEAFF.

V and J are TRBV10-3 and TRBJ1-5; 7 bases agree with TRBD1. The CDR3 contains 13 residues. Germline trimming cut 8 bases from V and 3 bases from J; bases unmatched to any gene: 4. CDR1 and CDR2 from the germline V gene are ENHRY and SYGVKD. The DNA of the CDR3 is TGTGCCATCGGGGACAGCCTCAATCAGCCCCAGCATTTT. This translates into CAIGDSLNQPQHF.

The chain joins TRBV10-2 to TRBJ1-5; D possibly corresponds to TRBD1 (5 bases). The CDR3 is made up of 15 amino acids. With 10 bases removed from V and 0 bases from J, the gap between germline ends came to 16 bases. Germline loops: CDR1 WSHSY, CDR2 SAAADI. The CDR3 loop is CATGPTQGSNQPQHF. CDR3 sequence (DNA): TGCGCCACCGGACCCACCCAGGGTAGCAATCAGCCCCAGCATTTT.

The chain joins TRBV7-8 to TRBJ1-1; the match to TRBD1 covers 11 bases. Germline values: CDR1 SGHVS, CDR2 FQNEAQ. Unmatched junction bases numbered 6, after V lost 4 bases and J lost 5 bases. The CDR3 is 15 amino acids. CDR3 nucleotide sequence: TGTGCCAGCAGCTCCCGGGACAGGGGGAGTACTGAAGCTTTCTTT. It codes for CASSSRDRGSTEAFF.

A word on this clone: The identical CDR3 is also encoded by other nucleotide sequences in the sample. The CDR3 DNA follows: TGTGCCAGCAGTTTGGGACAGGGGAGCAATCAGCCCCAGCATTTT. Its translation: CASSLGQGSNQPQHF. V usage is TRBV6-5 and J usage is TRBJ1-5; TRBD1 matches at 10 bases. The trim removed 4 bases at V and 1 base at J, leaving 1 base unmatched. Germline V gene sequence: CDR1 MNHEY, CDR2 SVGAGI. The CDR3 has 15 residues.

The CDR3 here is CASSLRGAQALNSPLHF. The CDR3, as DNA: TGCGCCAGCAGCCTAAGAGGCGCACAGGCCCTAAATTCACCCCTCCACTTT. The chain joins TRBV4-1 to TRBJ1-6; TRBD1 is a possible D gene (5 bases). V was pared by 4 bases and J by 7 bases, with 20 bases between. CDR1 is MGHRA, CDR2 YSYEKL, per germline. The CDR3 loop spans 17 amino acids.

The V call is TRBV11-3, the J call TRBJ2-1; D is perhaps TRBD1 (5 bases). Between the trimmed V and J ends, which lost 5 bases and 3 bases, there was a span of 8 bases. The CDR3 totals 13 residues. Germline V gene sequence: CDR1 SGHNT, CDR2 YENEEA. This CDR3 is CASSLDNYNEQFF. As DNA, the CDR3 is TGTGCCAGCAGCCTGGACAACTACAATGAGCAGTTCTTC.

The table lists this clone with a count of one. Other DNA sequences within the sample encode an identical CDR3. This chain links TRBV7-2 with TRBJ2-3, with D perhaps TRBD1 (6 bases). Per the germline V gene, CDR1 is SGHTA and CDR2 is FQGNSA. V lost 5 bases and J 4 bases, leaving 13 bases between the germline ends. The CDR3 is 14 residues long. The CDR3 coding sequence is TGTGCCAGCAGCACCTCTGGGGGCGCAGATACGCAGTATTTT. Translation: CASSTSGGADTQYF.

This chain joins TRBV18 and TRBJ1-1; TRBD1 aligns across 8 bases. Germline CDR1 reads KGHSH; CDR2 reads LQKENI. J was trimmed by 4 bases and V by 8 bases; bases with no gene match: 12. The CDR3 spans 15 residues. CDR3 amino acids: CASTSLSGQGTEAFF. The CDR3 coding sequence is TGTGCCAGCACGTCACTCAGTGGACAGGGCACTGAAGCTTTCTTT.

The chain carries TRBV19 and TRBJ1-1; tentatively, D is TRBD1 (5 bases). The CDR3 has 15 residues. Germline CDR1 reads LNHDA; CDR2 reads SQIVND (reference sequence). Trimming pared 0 bases from V and 0 bases from J, leaving 8 bases between. For the CDR3, the DNA is TGTGCCAGTAGTATAGATGGGGACTTGAACACTGAAGCTTTCTTT. Its protein is CASSIDGDLNTEAFF.

The V and J genes are TRBV10-3 and TRBJ1-4; TRBD1 matches 7 bases. Losses at the gene ends were 0 bases for V and 7 bases for J; bases not matched to a gene: 5. The CDR3 consists of 15 residues. Per germline, CDR1 ENHRY and CDR2 SYGVKD. CDR3 loop: CAISESKGAVEKLFF. DNA of the CDR3: TGTGCCATCAGTGAGTCTAAGGGGGCGGTTGAAAAACTGTTTTTT.

The chain uses TRBV7-9 and TRBJ2-1; 7 nucleotides line up with TRBD1. Germline V gene lookup returns CDR1 SEHNR and CDR2 FQNEAQ (reference sequence). V shed 2 bases and J 5 bases; nucleotides not matched to a gene: 9. CDR3 length: 16 residues. The CDR3 loop is CASSLSAGGRNNEQFF. The DNA of the CDR3 is TGTGCCAGCAGCTTATCTGCAGGGGGACGGAACAATGAGCAGTTCTTC.

J is TRBJ2-7 and V is TRBV7-8, with 11 bases lining up with TRBD2. Germline CDR1 is SGHVS and CDR2 is FQNEAQ. V lost 1 base to trimming and J lost 2 bases; unmatched junction nucleotides: 7. The CDR3 has 17 residues. The CDR3 DNA is TGTGCCAGCAGCTTAGGGACCGGGACTAGCGGAACCTACGAGCAGTACTTC. It yields the protein CASSLGTGTSGTYEQYF.

The chain has TRBV6-5 and TRBJ1-5; tentatively, D is TRBD1 (5 bases). This CDR3 has 15 residues. V lost 3 bases, J lost 0 bases, and 9 bases lay in between. The germline V gene encodes CDR1 MNHEY and CDR2 SVGAGI. The CDR3 reads CASSYGHHSNQPQHF. CDR3 bases: TGTGCCAGCAGTTATGGACATCATAGCAATCAGCCCCAGCATTTT.

V gene TRBV3-1 (or the pseudogene TRBV3-2) combines with J gene TRBJ1-4, with TRBD1 as a possible D gene (6 bases). V was clipped by 8 bases and J by 8 bases, with 18 bases between them. Germline loops: CDR1 LGHDT, CDR2 YNNKEL (reference sequence). This CDR3 region has 14 residues. The CDR3 sequence: CASSRGQGGEKLFF. Here the CDR3 DNA reads TGTGCCAGCTCACGGGGGCAGGGAGGGGAAAAACTGTTTTTT.

The chain links TRBV11-1 to TRBJ1-2; 7 positions agree with TRBD1. The CDR3 contains 14 residues. From germline, CDR1 is SGHAT and CDR2 FQDESV (reference sequence). Trimming took 1 base from V and 7 from J; bases not matched to a gene: 6. CDR3 nucleotide sequence: TGTGCCAGCAGCTTAGAAAGGGGGCGTCCTGGCTACACCTTC. The encoded protein is CASSLERGRPGYTF.

V usage is TRBV30 and J usage is TRBJ2-1; no clear D gene. The CDR3 covers 16 residues. V lost 3 bases, J lost 1 base, and 16 bases lay in between. Germline V CDR1 and CDR2: GTSNPN, SVGIG (reference sequence). The CDR3 loop reads CAWSPFIPGSYNEQFF. In DNA form, the CDR3 reads TGTGCCTGGAGCCCCTTCATCCCAGGTTCCTACAATGAGCAGTTCTTC.

The chain is built from TRBV19 and TRBJ1-6, with D tentatively TRBD1 (6 bases). The CDR3 contains 14 residues. Trimming left V 11 bases short and J 8 bases short, with 19 bases between. CDR1 and CDR2 (germline): LNHDA, SQIVND (reference sequence). CDR3 coding DNA: TGTGCCTCCAGAAACAGGCAGGGGTATTCACCCCTCCACTTT. The encoded protein is CASRNRQGYSPLHF.

The chain has TRBV4-2 and TRBJ1-4; 7 positions agree with TRBD1. The germline V gene has CDR1 LGHNA and CDR2 YNFKEQ. V was pared by 1 base and J by 4 bases, with 3 bases of the junction left unmatched. The CDR3 length is 15 residues. The CDR3 nucleotides are TGTGCCAGCAGCCAAGGACAGGGAAATAATGAAAAACTGTTTTTT. Translated: CASSQGQGNNEKLFF.